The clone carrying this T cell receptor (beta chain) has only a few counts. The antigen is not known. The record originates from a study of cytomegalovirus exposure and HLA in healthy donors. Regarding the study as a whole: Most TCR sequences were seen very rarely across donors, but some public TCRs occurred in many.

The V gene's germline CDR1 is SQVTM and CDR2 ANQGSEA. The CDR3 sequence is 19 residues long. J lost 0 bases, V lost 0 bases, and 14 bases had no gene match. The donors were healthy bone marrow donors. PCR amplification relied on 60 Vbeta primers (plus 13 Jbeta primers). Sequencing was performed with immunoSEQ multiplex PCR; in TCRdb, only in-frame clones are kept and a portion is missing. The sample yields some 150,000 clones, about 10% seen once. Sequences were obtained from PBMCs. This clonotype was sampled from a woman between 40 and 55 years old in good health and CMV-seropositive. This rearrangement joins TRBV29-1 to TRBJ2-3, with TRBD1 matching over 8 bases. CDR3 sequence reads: CSVEDLGTGSVSSTDTQYF. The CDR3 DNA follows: TGCAGCGTTGAAGATCTAGGGACAGGATCGGTGTCTAGCACAGATACGCAGTATTTT.